This TCR beta chain was identified in a study of blood T cell repertoires in COVID-19. As for the study in general: Both acute and convalescent COVID-19 samples were obtained from the United States, Italy and Spain. Nucleic acid was either cDNA or gDNA, and it came from T cells, B-cell-depleted T cells, or PBMCs.

The CDR3 is made up of 14 amino acids. The germline CDR1 and CDR2 sequences are LGHDT and YNNKEL (reference sequence). Trimming pared 4 bases from V and 8 bases from J, leaving 17 bases between. Source study methods: Estimation of nucleated cell counts relied on the amplification of reference gene primers. Method: immunoSEQ multiplex PCR; TCRdb's copy keeps in-frame clones and lacks some. V, J and clone size reflect that table, while D and trimming were determined from the DNA. There are more than 100,000 clones in the sample; 70% to 90% occur only once, and more than 2% lies in the top ten. This sequence originates from a man between 65 and 85 years old with active COVID-19. Sequencing was performed on peripheral blood. The chain is built from TRBV3-1 (or the pseudogene TRBV3-2) and TRBJ1-2, with D maybe TRBD1 (5 bases). Here the CDR3 DNA reads TGTGCCAGCAGCCCTTCGACAGACCTATTCGGCTACACCTTC. Translation gives CASSPSTDLFGYTF.